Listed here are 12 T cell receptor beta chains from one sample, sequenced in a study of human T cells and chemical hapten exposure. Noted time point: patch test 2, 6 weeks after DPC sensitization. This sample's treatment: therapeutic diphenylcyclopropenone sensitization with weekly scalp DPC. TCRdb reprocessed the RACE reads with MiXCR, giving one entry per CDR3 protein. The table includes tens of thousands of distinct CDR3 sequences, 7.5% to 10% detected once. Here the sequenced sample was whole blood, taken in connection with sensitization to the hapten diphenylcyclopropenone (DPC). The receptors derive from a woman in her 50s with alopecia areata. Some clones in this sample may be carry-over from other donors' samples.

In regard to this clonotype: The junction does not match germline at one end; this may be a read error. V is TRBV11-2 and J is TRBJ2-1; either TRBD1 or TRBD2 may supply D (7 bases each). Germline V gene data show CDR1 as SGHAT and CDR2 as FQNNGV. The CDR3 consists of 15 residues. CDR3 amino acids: CASSRGGGPYNELFF. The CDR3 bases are TGTGCCAGCAGCCGGGGAGGGGGCCCGTACAATGAGCTGTTCTTC.

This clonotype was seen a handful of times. CDR3 loop: CASSKQGNEAFF. Written as DNA, the CDR3 is TGTGCCAGTAGTAAACAGGGTAATGAAGCTTTCTTT. V usage is TRBV6-5 and J usage is TRBJ1-1; a possible D gene is TRBD1 (6 bases). Germline CDR1 is MNHEY and CDR2 is SVGAGI. V was clipped by 9 bases and J by 7 bases, with 15 bases between them. This CDR3 spans 12 amino acids.

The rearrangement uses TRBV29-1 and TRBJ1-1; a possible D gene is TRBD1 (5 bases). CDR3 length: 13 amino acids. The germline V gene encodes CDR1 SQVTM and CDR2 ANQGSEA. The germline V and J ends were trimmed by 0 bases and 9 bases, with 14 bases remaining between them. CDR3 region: CSVEDLLWDQAFF. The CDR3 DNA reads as TGCAGCGTTGAAGATTTATTGTGGGACCAAGCTTTCTTT. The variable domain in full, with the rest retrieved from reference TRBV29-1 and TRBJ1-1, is SAVISQKPSRDICQRGTSLTIQCQVDSQVTMMFWYRQQPGQSLTLIATANQGSEATYESGFVIDKFPISRPNLTFSTLTVSNMSPEDSSIYLCSVEDLLWDQAFFGQGTRLTVV.

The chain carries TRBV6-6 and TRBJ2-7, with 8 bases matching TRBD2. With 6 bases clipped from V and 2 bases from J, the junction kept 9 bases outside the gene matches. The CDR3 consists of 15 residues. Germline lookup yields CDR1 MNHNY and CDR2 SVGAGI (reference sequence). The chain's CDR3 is CASSPTSGVAYEQYF. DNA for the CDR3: TGTGCCAGCAGCCCTACTAGCGGTGTCGCCTACGAGCAGTACTTC.

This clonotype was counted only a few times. The DNA for the CDR3 is TGTGCCAGCAGCCGGGACAGGGCTTCCGACGAGCAGTACTTC. It is translated as CASSRDRASDEQYF. The chain links TRBV7-9 to TRBJ2-7; 9 bases are shared with TRBD1. There are 14 residues in the CDR3. V was pared by 5 bases and J by 5 bases, with 7 bases of the junction left unmatched. Germline lookup yields CDR1 SEHNR and CDR2 FQNEAQ (reference sequence).

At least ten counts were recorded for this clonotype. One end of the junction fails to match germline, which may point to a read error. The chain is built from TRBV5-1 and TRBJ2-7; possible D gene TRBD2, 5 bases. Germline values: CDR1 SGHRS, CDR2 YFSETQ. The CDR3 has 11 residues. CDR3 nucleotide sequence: TGTGCCAGCAGCCGGGGCTACGAGCAGTACTTC. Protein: CASSRGYEQYF.

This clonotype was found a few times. CDR3 protein: CASSESTPWGNYGYTF. The CDR3, as DNA: TGTGCCAGCAGTGAAAGCACTCCGTGGGGTAACTATGGCTACACCTTC. The chain carries TRBV2 and TRBJ1-2; D unresolved. V was trimmed by 2 bases and J by 1 base, leaving 14 bases between them. Germline values: CDR1 SNHLY, CDR2 FYNNEI. The CDR3 is made up of 16 amino acids.

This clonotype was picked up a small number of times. The chain's CDR3 is CANTPSLFSTDTQYF. CDR3 nucleotides: TGTGCCAACACTCCCTCCCTCTTTAGCACAGATACGCAGTATTTT. The chain combines TRBV11-2 with TRBJ2-3; D call uncertain. V shed 10 bases and J shed 0 bases, with 17 bases lying between them. In germline, CDR1 is SGHAT, CDR2 FQNNGV. This CDR3 has 15 residues.

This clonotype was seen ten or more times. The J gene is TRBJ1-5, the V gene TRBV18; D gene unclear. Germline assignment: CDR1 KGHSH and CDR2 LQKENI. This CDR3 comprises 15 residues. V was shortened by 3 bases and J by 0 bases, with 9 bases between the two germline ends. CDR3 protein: CASSPGVNSNQPQHF. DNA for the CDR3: TGTGCCAGCTCACCGGGAGTGAATAGCAATCAGCCCCAGCATTTT. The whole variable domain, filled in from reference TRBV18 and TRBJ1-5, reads NAGVMQNPRHLVRRRGQEARLRCSPMKGHSHVYWYRQLPEEGLKFMVYLQKENIIDESGMPKERFSAEFPKEGPSILRIQQVVRGDSAAYFCASSPGVNSNQPQHFGDGTRLSIL.

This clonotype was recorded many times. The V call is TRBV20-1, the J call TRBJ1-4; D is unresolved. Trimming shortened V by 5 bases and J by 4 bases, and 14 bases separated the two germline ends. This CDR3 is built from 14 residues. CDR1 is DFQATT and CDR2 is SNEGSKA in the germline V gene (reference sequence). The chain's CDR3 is CSARLQLRNEKLFF. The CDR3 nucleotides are TGCAGTGCTCGACTACAGCTTCGTAATGAAAAACTGTTTTTT.

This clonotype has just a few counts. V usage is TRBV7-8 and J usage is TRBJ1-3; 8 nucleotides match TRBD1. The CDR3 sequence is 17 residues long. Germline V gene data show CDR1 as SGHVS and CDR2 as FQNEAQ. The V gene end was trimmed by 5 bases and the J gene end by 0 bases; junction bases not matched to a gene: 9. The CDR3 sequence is CASSLRRTGRSGNTIYF. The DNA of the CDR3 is TGTGCCAGCAGCCTCCGCCGGACAGGGCGCTCTGGAAACACCATATATTTT.

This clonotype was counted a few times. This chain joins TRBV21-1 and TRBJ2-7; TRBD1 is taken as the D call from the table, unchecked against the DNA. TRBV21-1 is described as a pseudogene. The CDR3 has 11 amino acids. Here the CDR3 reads CASLPGQRVYF. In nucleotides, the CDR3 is TGTGCCAGCCTGCCGGGCCAGCGTGTGTACTTC.